This record concerns one T cell receptor (beta chain) sequence. The antigen remains unidentified. The repertoire was sequenced with immunoSEQ multiplex PCR; TCRdb's copy has only in-frame clones and lacks some. The sample consists of tens of thousands of clones, about nine tenths of them appearing once. The sample comes from a study of graft-versus-host responses after intestinal transplantation. Study summary: Each transplant was multivisceral, liver-intestinal, or isolated intestinal.

Findings and caveats of the study: Among circulating GvH clones, peak levels were associated with early post-transplant declines in HvG clones. Some GvH clones appeared in ileal mucosa or blood before recipient bone marrow.

V was cut by 4 bases and J by 0 bases, with 5 bases left in between. The germline V gene encodes CDR1 SGHRS and CDR2 YFSETQ. This CDR3 region has 13 residues. The clonotype comes from a human donor who received an intestinal transplant. The sequences come from unstimulated CD4+ T cells sorted from spleen or lymph node cells, collected before intestinal transplant. The chain carries TRBV5-1 and TRBJ1-5; D unclear. This CDR3 is CASSENSNQPQHF. CDR3 nucleotide sequence: TGCGCCAGCAGCGAAAATAGCAATCAGCCCCAGCATTTT.